Following are 2 T cell receptor beta chains from one sample sequenced in a study of CD8+CD57+ T cells in acquired aplastic anemia. Genomic DNA was employed as the template in profiling TCR beta VDJ and CDR3. TCRdb used MiXCR to reprocess the reads, holding one entry per CDR3 protein. The table has about 190,000 distinct CDR3 sequences, around half seen once. The sample taken for sequencing was sorted CD4+, CD8+, or CD8+CD57+ T cells (not recorded which) from PBMCs. These receptors came from a human donor in good health, serving as a control.

The chain links TRBV9 to TRBJ2-6; D might be TRBD1 (5 bases). CDR1 and CDR2 (germline): SGDLS, YYNGEE. Trimming left V 7 bases short and J 0 bases short, with 5 bases between. The CDR3 spans 13 residues. In DNA form, the CDR3 reads TGTGCCAGCCAGGGCTCTGGGGCCAACGTCCTGACTTTC. Encoded protein: CASQGSGANVLTF.

J is TRBJ2-3 and V is TRBV19, with 7 bases identical to TRBD2. V shed 10 bases, J shed 2 bases, and the junction held 12 bases outside the gene matches. CDR1 is LNHDA and CDR2 is SQIVND in the germline V gene (reference sequence). The CDR3 consists of 15 residues. CDR3 nucleotides: TGTGCCACCGCCTGGGGAGGGAACCCCACAGATACGCAGTATTTT. Protein sequence: CATAWGGNPTDTQYF.